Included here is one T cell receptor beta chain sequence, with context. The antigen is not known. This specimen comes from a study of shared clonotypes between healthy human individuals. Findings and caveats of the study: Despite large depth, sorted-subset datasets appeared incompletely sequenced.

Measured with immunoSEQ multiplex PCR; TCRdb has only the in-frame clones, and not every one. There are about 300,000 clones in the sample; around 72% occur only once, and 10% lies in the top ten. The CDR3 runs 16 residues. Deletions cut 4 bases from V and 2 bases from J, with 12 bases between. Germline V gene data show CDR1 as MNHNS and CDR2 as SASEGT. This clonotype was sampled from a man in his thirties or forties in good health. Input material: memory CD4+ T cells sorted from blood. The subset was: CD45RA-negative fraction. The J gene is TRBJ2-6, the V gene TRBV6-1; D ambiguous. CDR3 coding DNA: TGTGCCAGCAGTGCCACGGTCTCAACTGGGGCCAACGTCCTGACTTTC. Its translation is CASSATVSTGANVLTF.